The clone carrying this TCR beta chain was seen many times. What it binds is unknown. The sample comes from a study of T cells in Graves' hyperthyroidism and ophthalmopathy. Findings and caveats of the study: Model output signaled ophthalmopathy a median 6.5 months ahead of onset. Through a model of 13 V-J features, ophthalmopathy was separated from stable hyperthyroidism.

RNA transcripts gave rise to amplified TCR beta CDR3 regions. The TCR CDR3 first-round RT-PCR relied on the HTBI primer set. Each CDR3 protein is one row after TCRdb ran MiXCR on the multiplex PCR reads. The sample records 700,000 or so distinct CDR3 sequences, 13% to 15% being singletons. After removal of 4 bases from V and 4 bases from J, the junction contained 8 bases not matched to a gene. This CDR3 has 15 residues. Germline V gene data show CDR1 as SGHRS and CDR2 as YFSETQ. The study included ophthalmopathy patients with Clinical Activity Score at least 3, NOSPECS grade at least 4 and duration under 3 months. Any patient presenting with uncontrolled infection, other autoimmune disease, pregnancy or lactation was left out.

J is TRBJ1-1 and V is TRBV5-1; 9 bases are a match to TRBD1. This clonotype was obtained from a woman between 45 and 65 years old with Graves' ophthalmopathy. What was sequenced was blood. The CDR3 is CASSVSGQGRTEAFF. CDR3 sequence (DNA): TGCGCCAGCAGCGTATCGGGACAGGGACGCACTGAAGCTTTCTTT.